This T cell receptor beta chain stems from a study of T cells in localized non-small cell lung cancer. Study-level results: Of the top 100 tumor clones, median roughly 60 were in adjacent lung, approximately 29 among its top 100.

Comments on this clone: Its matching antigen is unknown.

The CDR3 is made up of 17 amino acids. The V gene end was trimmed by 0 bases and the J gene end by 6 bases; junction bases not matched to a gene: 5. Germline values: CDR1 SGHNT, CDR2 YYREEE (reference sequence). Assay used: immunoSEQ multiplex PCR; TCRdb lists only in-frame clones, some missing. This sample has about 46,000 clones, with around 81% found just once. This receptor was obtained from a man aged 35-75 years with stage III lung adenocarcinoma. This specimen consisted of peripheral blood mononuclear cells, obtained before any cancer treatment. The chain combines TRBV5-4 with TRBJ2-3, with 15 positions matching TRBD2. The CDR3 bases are TGTGCCAGCAGCTTGGGGCGGACTAGCGGGGGGGCCGATACGCAGTATTTT. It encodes CASSLGRTSGGADTQYF.